A single sample is the source of the 2 T cell receptor beta chains below, sequenced in a study of lymphopenia after photon versus proton radiotherapy. Repertoires were generated with immunoSEQ multiplex PCR, while TCRdb's copy carries only in-frame clones and drops some. The data hold tens of thousands of clones, with just over 90% observed a single time. The sequencing used peripheral blood, collected from a patient treated with photon-based radiotherapy. These receptors were obtained from a woman in her seventies with pancreatic cancer.

This chain links TRBV5-1 with TRBJ2-7; weak D call: TRBD2 (5 bases). V lost 4 bases and J 0 bases, leaving 14 bases between the germline ends. In germline, CDR1 is SGHRS, CDR2 YFSETQ. CDR3 length: 15 residues. This chain's CDR3 is CASSDNTGSSYEQYF. CDR3 in DNA: TGCGCCAGCAGCGACAATACGGGGTCCTCCTACGAGCAGTACTTC. Together with reference TRBV5-1 and TRBJ2-7, the CDR3 gives the full variable domain: KAGVTQTPRYLIKTRGQQVTLSCSPISGHRSVSWYQQTPGQGLQFLFEYFSETQRNKGNFPGRFSGRQFSNSRSEMNVSTLELGDSALYLCASSDNTGSSYEQYFGPGTRLTVT.

This chain links TRBV7-2 with TRBJ2-1; 12 positions match TRBD2. This CDR3 has 16 amino acids. Germline loops: CDR1 SGHTA, CDR2 FQGNSA. The ends lost 5 bases at V and 7 bases at J; junction bases unmatched: 9. The CDR3: CASSLVATSGSNEQFF. DNA of the CDR3: TGTGCCAGCAGCCTCGTGGCGACTAGCGGGAGTAATGAGCAGTTCTTC.